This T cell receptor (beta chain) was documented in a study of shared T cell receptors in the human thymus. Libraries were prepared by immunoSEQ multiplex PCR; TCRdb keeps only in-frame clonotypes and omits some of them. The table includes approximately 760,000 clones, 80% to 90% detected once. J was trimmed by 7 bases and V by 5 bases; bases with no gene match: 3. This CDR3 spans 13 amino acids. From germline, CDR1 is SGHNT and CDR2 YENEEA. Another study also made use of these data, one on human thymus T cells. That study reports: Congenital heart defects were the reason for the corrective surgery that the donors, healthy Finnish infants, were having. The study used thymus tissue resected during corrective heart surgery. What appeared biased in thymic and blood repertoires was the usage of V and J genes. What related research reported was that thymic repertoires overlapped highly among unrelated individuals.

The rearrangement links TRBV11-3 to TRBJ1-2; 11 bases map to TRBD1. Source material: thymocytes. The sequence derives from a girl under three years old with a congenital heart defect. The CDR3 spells CASSQGTGGGYTF. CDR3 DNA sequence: TGTGCCAGCAGCCAAGGGACAGGGGGTGGCTACACCTTC.